Sequencing of this T cell receptor (beta chain) was carried out in a study of blood T cell repertoires in COVID-19. About the study: T cells, B-cell-depleted T cells, or PBMCs supplied cDNA or gDNA.

In the study's own analysis: Reference gene primer amplification gave nucleated cell count estimates. Repertoires were generated with immunoSEQ multiplex PCR, while TCRdb's copy carries only in-frame clones and drops some. That table is the source of V, J and clone size, and D and trimming were worked out from the DNA. The sample carries about 26,000 clones, approximately 91% recorded once. The CDR3 contains 14 residues. The ends were cut back, 8 bases at V and 1 base at J, with 11 bases in the middle. Germline CDR1 is MNHEY and CDR2 is SVGAGI. Sequencing was performed on peripheral blood. This sequence originates from a man between 65 and 85 years old with active COVID-19. The chain couples TRBV6-5 to TRBJ2-2; the D gene is possibly TRBD1 (6 bases). Here the CDR3 DNA reads TGTGCCAGCCGATACAGGGAGAACACCGGGGAGCTGTTTTTT. Amino acids: CASRYRENTGELFF.